One sample yielded the 9 T cell receptor beta chains listed below, sequenced in a study of blood T cell repertoires in COVID-19. Method: immunoSEQ multiplex PCR; TCRdb's copy keeps in-frame clones and lacks some. The repertoire holds some 220,000 clones, with roughly 80% as singletons. Sequenced sample: PBMCs or T cells enriched from blood (not recorded which). These receptors came from a woman between 35 and 50 years old with acute COVID-19.

The chain links TRBV27 to TRBJ2-7, with TRBD2 matching over 10 bases. The germline gives CDR1 MNHEY, CDR2 SMNVEV (reference sequence). Losses at the gene ends were 9 bases for V and 0 bases for J; bases not matched to a gene: 5. The CDR3 loop spans 14 amino acids. CDR3 protein: CASRLAGNSYEQYF. The DNA for the CDR3 is TGTGCCAGTAGACTAGCGGGCAACTCCTACGAGCAGTACTTC.

This clone was recorded only once. V is TRBV27 and J is TRBJ2-5; 7 positions agree with TRBD2. The germline gives CDR1 MNHEY, CDR2 SMNVEV (reference sequence). The V and J ends lost 2 bases and 3 bases, in that order; junction bases with no gene match: 6. CDR3 size: 15 residues. The CDR3 nucleotides read TGTGCCAGCAGTTTACAGCGGACTAGTAAAGAGACCCAGTACTTC. This translates into CASSLQRTSKETQYF.

The chain joins TRBV4-3 to TRBJ1-1; 7 nucleotides line up with TRBD1. The CDR3 loop spans 15 amino acids. Germline trimming cut 6 bases from V and 7 bases from J; bases unmatched to any gene: 14. Germline CDR1 and CDR2: LGHNA and YSLEER. CDR3 coding DNA: TGCGCCAGCAGGCAAACCTTTTCAGGGGGGAGTGAAGCTTTCTTT. Its translation: CASRQTFSGGSEAFF.

This chain uses TRBV18 with TRBJ1-4; no clear D gene. The CDR3 loop spans 15 amino acids. The V and J ends lost 6 bases and 6 bases respectively, with 17 bases between them. Germline CDR1 is KGHSH and CDR2 is LQKENI. CDR3 coding DNA: TGTGCCAGCTCCTACGATCAAAGTTCGTATGAAAAACTGTTTTTT. This gives the protein CASSYDQSSYEKLFF.

This clone has more than one count but fewer than ten. The chain uses TRBV7-2 and TRBJ1-5; possible D gene TRBD1, 5 bases. Trimming cost V 5 bases and J 4 bases, with 15 bases left between them. This CDR3 spans 15 amino acids. Per germline, CDR1 SGHTA and CDR2 FQGNSA. DNA of the CDR3: TGTGCCAGCAGCGTAGGGCCACAGGAGAATCAGCCCCAGCATTTT. This encodes CASSVGPQENQPQHF.

The chain joins TRBV3-1 (or the pseudogene TRBV3-2) to TRBJ2-7, with 7 positions matching TRBD1. Trimming removed 4 bases from V and 5 bases from J; junction bases left unmatched: 8. The CDR3 is 14 amino acids. Germline V gene data show CDR1 as LGHDT and CDR2 as YNNKEL (reference sequence). The CDR3 spells CASSLRTGQDEQYF. For the CDR3, the DNA is TGTGCCAGCAGCCTACGGACAGGACAGGACGAGCAGTACTTC.

The chain links TRBV18 to TRBJ1-2; D is uncertain. CDR1 is KGHSH, CDR2 LQKENI, per germline. The V end was cut by 3 bases, the J end by 6 bases, with 14 bases between. This CDR3 is 14 amino acids long. CDR3 nucleotide sequence: TGTGCCAGCTCACCTCGATCCGCCCTAAATGGCTACACCTTC. This encodes CASSPRSALNGYTF.

The rearrangement joins TRBV6-5 to TRBJ2-1, with 13 bases fitting TRBD2. The CDR3 sequence is 14 residues long. V gave up 10 bases and J gave up 3 bases; unmatched junction bases: 3. Looked up from germline, CDR1 is MNHEY and CDR2 is SVGAGI. DNA of the CDR3: TGTGCCACCCGACTAGCGGGGGGCTACAATGAGCAGTTCTTC. Its protein product is CATRLAGGYNEQFF.

This clone appeared a few times. The chain carries TRBV3-1 (or the pseudogene TRBV3-2) and TRBJ2-5; D is undetermined. CDR1 LGHDT and CDR2 YNNKEL come from the germline V gene (reference sequence). This CDR3 has 13 amino acids. V was shortened by 4 bases and J by 5 bases, with 11 bases between the two germline ends. The CDR3 here is CASSPLWAETQYF. The CDR3 nucleotides are TGTGCCAGCAGCCCTTTGTGGGCGGAGACCCAGTACTTC.